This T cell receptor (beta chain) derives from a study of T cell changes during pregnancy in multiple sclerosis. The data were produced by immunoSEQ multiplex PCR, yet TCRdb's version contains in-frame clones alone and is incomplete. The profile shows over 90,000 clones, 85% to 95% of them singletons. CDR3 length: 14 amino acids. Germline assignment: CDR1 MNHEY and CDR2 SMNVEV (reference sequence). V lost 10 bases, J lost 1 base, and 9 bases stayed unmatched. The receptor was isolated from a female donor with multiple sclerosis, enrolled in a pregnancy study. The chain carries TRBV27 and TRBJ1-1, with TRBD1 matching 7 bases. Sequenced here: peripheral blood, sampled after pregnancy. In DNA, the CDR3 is TGTGCCACGTACTACAGGGGTCGGAACACTGAAGCTTTCTTT. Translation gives CATYYRGRNTEAFF.